This TCR beta chain was identified in a study of technical replicates of blood from a few donors. The CDR3 contains 14 residues. Germline loops: CDR1 LGHNA, CDR2 YSLEER. With 2 bases removed from V and 2 bases from J, the gap between germline ends came to 9 bases. Only in-frame clones appear in the TCRdb table, and some are missing; sequencing was by immunoSEQ multiplex PCR. The repertoire has tens of thousands of clones, about 95% of them found once; the top ten carry about 2.9%. V usage is TRBV4-3 and J usage is TRBJ1-2; D gene uncertain. The source material was PBMCs. The receptor was derived from a human donor in good health. Some clones in this sample may be carry-over from other donors' samples. The CDR3 region is CASSQMVQNYGYTF. The CDR3 DNA is TGCGCCAGCAGCCAAATGGTCCAGAACTATGGCTACACCTTC.